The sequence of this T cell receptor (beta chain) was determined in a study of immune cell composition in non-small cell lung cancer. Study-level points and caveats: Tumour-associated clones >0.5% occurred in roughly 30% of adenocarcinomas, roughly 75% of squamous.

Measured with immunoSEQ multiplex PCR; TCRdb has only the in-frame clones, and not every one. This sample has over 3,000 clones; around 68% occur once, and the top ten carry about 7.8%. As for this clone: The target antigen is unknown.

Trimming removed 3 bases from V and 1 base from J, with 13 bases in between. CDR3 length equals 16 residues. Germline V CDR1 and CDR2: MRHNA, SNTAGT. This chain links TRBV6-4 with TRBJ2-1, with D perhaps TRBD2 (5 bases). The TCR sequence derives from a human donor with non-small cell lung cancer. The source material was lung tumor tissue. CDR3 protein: CASSEFPEESYNEQFF. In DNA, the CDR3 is TGTGCCAGCAGTGAGTTCCCGGAGGAGTCCTACAATGAGCAGTTCTTC.